These 7 T cell receptor beta chains were all obtained from the same sample, sequenced in a study of breast tumors, draining lymph nodes, adjacent tissues. TCRdb analysed the multiplex PCR reads with MiXCR anew, one entry per CDR3 protein. The sample has about 230,000 distinct CDR3 sequences; 32% are singletons. The lymph nodes were axillary draining lymph nodes from breast cancer patients. Sequenced sample: axillary lymph node tissue. The receptors stem from a female donor with breast cancer. Some clones in this sample may be carry-over from other donors' samples.

The J gene is TRBJ1-6, the V gene TRBV12-3 or TRBV12-4; maybe TRBD1 (6 bases). The CDR3 is made up of 13 amino acids. Trimming cost V 4 bases and J 14 bases, with 15 bases left between them. The DNA for the CDR3 is TGTGCCAGCAGTTCGATGACGGGGACATCCCTCCACTTT. This codes for CASSSMTGTSLHF.

CDR3: CASFFLRAEGYTEAFF. In DNA, the CDR3 is TGTGCCAGCTTCTTCTTACGGGCTGAGGGATACACTGAAGCTTTCTTT. The chain uses TRBV6-6 and TRBJ1-1; D unresolved. V was clipped by 8 bases and J by 3 bases, with 22 bases between them. This CDR3 contains 16 residues. The germline gives CDR1 MNHNY, CDR2 SVGAGI (reference sequence).

This clonotype was detected many times. The gene calls are TRBV5-4 and TRBJ2-6; no clear D gene. Trimming took 2 bases from V and 2 from J, leaving 8 bases between them. This CDR3 has 15 amino acids. CDR1 is SGHNT and CDR2 is YYREEE in the germline V gene (reference sequence). The CDR3 DNA reads as TGTGCCAGCAGCTTAGGGATTGCTGGGGCCAACGTCCTGACTTTC. As protein: CASSLGIAGANVLTF.

In DNA, the CDR3 is TGTGCCAGCAGCCAAGAGCCACCTAGCGGCGACCTTTTCACAGATACGCAGTATTTT. Residues: CASSQEPPSGDLFTDTQYF. The chain combines TRBV3-1 with TRBJ2-3; 7 positions agree with TRBD2. Looked up from germline, CDR1 is LGHDT and CDR2 is YNNKEL (reference sequence). The trim removed 0 bases at V and 2 bases at J, leaving 14 bases unmatched. The CDR3 has 19 amino acids.

This clonotype showed up just a few times. The chain is built from TRBV14 and TRBJ1-1, with D uncertain. Trimming cost V 6 bases and J 0 bases, with 8 bases left between them. Per germline, CDR1 SGHDN and CDR2 FVKESK. The CDR3 is 13 amino acids. In DNA, the CDR3 is TGTGCCAGCAGTAAAGACATGAACACTGAAGCTTTCTTT. Its translation is CASSKDMNTEAFF.

This clonotype was counted ten times or more. The chain uses TRBV20-1 and TRBJ2-5; TRBD2 agrees at 7 bases. This CDR3 has 13 amino acids. The junction had 7 bases not matched to a gene; V was cut back by 3 bases and J by 6 bases. Germline CDR1 is DFQATT and CDR2 is SNEGSKA (reference sequence). CDR3 amino acids: CSASLAGLKTQYF. The CDR3 DNA reads TGCAGTGCTAGTTTAGCGGGTTTGAAGACCCAGTACTTC.

This clonotype was found once. This may come from a read error, since a much larger clone is one base off. The chain joins TRBV6-5 to TRBJ1-2; D perhaps matches TRBD1 (5 bases). Looked up from germline, CDR1 is MNHEY and CDR2 is SVGAGI. The CDR3 is 12 residues long. The DNA for the CDR3 is TGTGCCACGTGGGAGGGGTATTATGGCCACACCTTC. Residues: CATWEGYYGHTF.